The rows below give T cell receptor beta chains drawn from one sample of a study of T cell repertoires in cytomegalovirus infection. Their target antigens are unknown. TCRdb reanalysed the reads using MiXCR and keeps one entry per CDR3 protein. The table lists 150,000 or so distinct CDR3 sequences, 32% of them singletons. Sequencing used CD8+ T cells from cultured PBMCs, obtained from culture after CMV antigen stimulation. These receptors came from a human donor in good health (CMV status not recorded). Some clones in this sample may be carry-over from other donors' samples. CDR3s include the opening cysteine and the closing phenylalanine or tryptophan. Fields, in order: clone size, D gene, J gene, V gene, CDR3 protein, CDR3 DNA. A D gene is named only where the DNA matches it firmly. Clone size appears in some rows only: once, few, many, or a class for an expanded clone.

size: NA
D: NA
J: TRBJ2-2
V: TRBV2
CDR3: CASDRRDTGELFF
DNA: TGTGCCAGCGATCGGCGGGACACCGGGGAGCTGTTTTTT

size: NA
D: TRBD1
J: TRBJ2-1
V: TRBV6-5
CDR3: CASSYSGTGIYNEQFF
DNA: TGTGCCAGCAGTTACTCCGGGACAGGGATCTACAATGAGCAGTTCTTC

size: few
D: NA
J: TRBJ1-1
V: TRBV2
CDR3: CASSEWQGSEAFF
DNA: TGTGCCAGCAGTGAGTGGCAGGGGTCTGAAGCTTTCTTT

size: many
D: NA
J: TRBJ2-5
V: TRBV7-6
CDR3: CASSRMGDQETQYF
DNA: TGTGCCAGCAGCCGCATGGGGGACCAAGAGACCCAGTACTTC

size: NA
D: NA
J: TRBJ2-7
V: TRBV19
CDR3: CASSINPSYEQYF
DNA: TGTGCCAGTAGTATAAACCCTTCCTACGAGCAGTACTTC

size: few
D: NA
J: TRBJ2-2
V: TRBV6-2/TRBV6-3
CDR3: CASSYSGGRELFF
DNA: TGTGCCAGCAGTTACTCGGGGGGACGGGAGCTGTTTTTT

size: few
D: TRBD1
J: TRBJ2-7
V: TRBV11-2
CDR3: CASSFGTGDYEQYF
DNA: TGTGCCAGCAGCTTTGGGACAGGGGACTACGAGCAGTACTTC

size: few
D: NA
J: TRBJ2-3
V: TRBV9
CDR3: CASSVDNGHSTDTQYF
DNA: TGTGCCAGCAGCGTAGATAACGGGCATAGCACAGATACGCAGTATTTT

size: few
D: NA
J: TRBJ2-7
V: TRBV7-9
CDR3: CASSPIGQHHEQYF
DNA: TGTGCCAGCAGCCCAATCGGACAGCACCACGAGCAGTACTTC

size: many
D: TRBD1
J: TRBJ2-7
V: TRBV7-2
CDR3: CASSLGTGTYEQYF
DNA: TGTGCCAGCAGCTTAGGGACAGGAACCTACGAGCAGTACTTC

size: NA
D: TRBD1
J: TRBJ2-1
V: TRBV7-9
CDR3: CASKKPGQGASYNEQFF
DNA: TGTGCCAGCAAAAAGCCGGGACAGGGGGCTTCCTACAATGAGCAGTTCTTC

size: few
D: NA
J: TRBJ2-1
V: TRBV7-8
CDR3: CASSLGGKSYNEQFF
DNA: TGTGCCAGCAGCTTAGGAGGGAAATCCTACAATGAGCAGTTCTTC

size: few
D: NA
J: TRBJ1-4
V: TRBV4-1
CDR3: CASSLHSRVTNEKLFF
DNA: TGCGCCAGCAGCCTTCACTCCAGGGTGACTAATGAAAAACTGTTTTTT

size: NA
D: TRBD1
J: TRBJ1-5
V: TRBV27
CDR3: CASSYLATGVVPYQPQHF
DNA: TGTGCCAGCAGTTATCTTGCGACAGGGGTAGTGCCATATCAGCCCCAGCATTTT

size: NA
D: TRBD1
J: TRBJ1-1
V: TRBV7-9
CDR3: CASSKGPRGRTEAFF
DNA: TGTGCCAGCAGCAAAGGGCCCAGGGGGCGGACTGAAGCTTTCTTT

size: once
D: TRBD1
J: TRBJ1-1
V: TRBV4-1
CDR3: CASSQIGGEATEAFF
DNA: TGCGCCAGCAGCCAGATAGGGGGCGAGGCGACTGAAGCTTTCTTT

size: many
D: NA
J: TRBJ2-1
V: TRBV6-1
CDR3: CASRGNPREQFF
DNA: TGTGCCAGCAGAGGGAACCCTAGGGAGCAGTTCTTC

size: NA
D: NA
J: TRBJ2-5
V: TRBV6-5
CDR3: CASSYSANQETQYF
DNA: TGTGCCAGCAGTTACTCGGCAAACCAAGAGACCCAGTACTTC

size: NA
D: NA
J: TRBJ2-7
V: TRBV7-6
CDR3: CASSSRTYEQYF
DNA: TGTGCCAGCAGCTCCCGTACCTACGAGCAGTACTTC

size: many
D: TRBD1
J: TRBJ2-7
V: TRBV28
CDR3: CASRGQGYEQYF
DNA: TGTGCCAGCAGAGGACAGGGTTACGAGCAGTACTTC

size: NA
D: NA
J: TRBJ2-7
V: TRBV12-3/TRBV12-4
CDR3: CASSTTWEQYF
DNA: TGTGCCAGCAGTACGACTTGGGAGCAGTACTTC

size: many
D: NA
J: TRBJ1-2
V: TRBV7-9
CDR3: CASSPGLGYGYTF
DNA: TGTGCCAGCAGTCCGGGCCTGGGGTATGGCTACACCTTC

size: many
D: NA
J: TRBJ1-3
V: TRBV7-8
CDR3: CASSPTGQRGGNTIYF
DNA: TGTGCCAGCAGCCCCACGGGGCAGAGGGGCGGAAACACCATATATTTT

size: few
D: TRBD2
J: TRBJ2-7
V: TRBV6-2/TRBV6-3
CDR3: CASSSGLRGLVGYEQYF
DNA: TGTGCCAGCAGCTCCGGTCTGAGAGGACTAGTGGGATACGAGCAGTACTTC

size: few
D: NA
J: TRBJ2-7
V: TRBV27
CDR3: CASSLGATTYEQYF
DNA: TGTGCCAGCAGCCTAGGGGCTACTACCTACGAGCAGTACTTC

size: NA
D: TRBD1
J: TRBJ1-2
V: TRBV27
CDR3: CASSWDSLGGYTF
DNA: TGTGCCAGCAGTTGGGACAGCCTTGGAGGCTACACCTTC

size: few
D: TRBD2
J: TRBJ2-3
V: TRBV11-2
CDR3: CASSLLAGGNTQYF
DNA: TGTGCCAGCAGCCTACTAGCGGGGGGCAATACGCAGTATTTT

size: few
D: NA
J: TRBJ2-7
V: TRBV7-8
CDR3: CASSLDWGPYEQYF
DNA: TGTGCCAGCAGCTTAGATTGGGGCCCCTACGAGCAGTACTTC

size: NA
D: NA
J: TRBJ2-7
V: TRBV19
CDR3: CASSYGQAYEQYF
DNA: TGTGCCAGTAGTTATGGTCAAGCCTACGAGCAGTACTTC

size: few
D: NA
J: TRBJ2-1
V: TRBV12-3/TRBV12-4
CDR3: CASSPAGPYNEQFF
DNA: TGTGCCAGCAGTCCTGCGGGGCCCTACAATGAGCAGTTCTTC

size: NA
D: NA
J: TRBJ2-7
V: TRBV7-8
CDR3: CASSFNYEQYF
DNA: TGTGCCAGCAGCTTCAACTACGAGCAGTACTTC

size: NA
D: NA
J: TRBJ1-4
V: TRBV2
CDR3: CASSDAGGRKLFF
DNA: TGTGCCAGCAGTGATGCCGGTGGTAGGAAACTGTTTTTT

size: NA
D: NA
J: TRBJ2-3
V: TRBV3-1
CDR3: CASSQDGGASTDTQYF
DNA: TGTGCCAGCAGCCAAGATGGCGGGGCTAGCACAGATACGCAGTATTTT

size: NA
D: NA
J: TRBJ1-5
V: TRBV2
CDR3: CASSAGTSQPQHF
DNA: TGTGCCAGCAGTGCAGGTACGAGCCAGCCCCAGCATTTT

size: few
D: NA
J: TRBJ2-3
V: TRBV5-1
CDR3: CASSLGSQLTGTSTDTQYF
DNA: TGCGCCAGCAGCTTGGGTAGCCAACTCACAGGGACTAGCACAGATACGCAGTATTTT

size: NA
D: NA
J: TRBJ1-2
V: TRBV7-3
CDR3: CASSTLGIYGYTF
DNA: TGTGCCAGCTCGACCTTGGGAATCTATGGCTACACCTTC

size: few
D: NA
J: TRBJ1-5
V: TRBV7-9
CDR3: CASSPAGSSNQPQHF
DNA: TGTGCCAGCAGCCCCGCAGGGTCTAGCAATCAGCCCCAGCATTTT

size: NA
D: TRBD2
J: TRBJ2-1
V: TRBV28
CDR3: CASSLSSGGADEQFF
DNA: TGTGCCAGCAGTTTATCCAGCGGGGGGGCCGATGAGCAGTTCTTC

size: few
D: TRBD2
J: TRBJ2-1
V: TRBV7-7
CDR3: CASSLVVAGGGEQFF
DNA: TGTGCCAGCAGCTTAGTTGTCGCGGGGGGTGGTGAGCAGTTCTTC

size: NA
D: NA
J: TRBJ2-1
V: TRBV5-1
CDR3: CASKGPGNSYNEQFF
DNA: TGCGCCAGCAAGGGGCCAGGGAACTCCTACAATGAGCAGTTCTTC

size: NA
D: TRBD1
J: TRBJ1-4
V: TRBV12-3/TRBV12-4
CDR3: CASSLMDRAEKLFF
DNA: TGTGCCAGCAGTTTAATGGACAGGGCCGAAAAACTGTTTTTT

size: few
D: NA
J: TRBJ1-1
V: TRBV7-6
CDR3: CASRGKGSPEAFF
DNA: TGTGCCAGCAGGGGGAAAGGGTCCCCTGAAGCTTTCTTT

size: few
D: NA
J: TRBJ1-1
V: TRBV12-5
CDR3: CASGSGEPFTEAFF
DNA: TGTGCTAGTGGTTCAGGGGAGCCCTTCACTGAAGCTTTCTTT

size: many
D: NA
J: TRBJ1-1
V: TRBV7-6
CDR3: CASSLEDMNTEAFF
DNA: TGTGCCAGCAGCTTAGAGGACATGAACACTGAAGCTTTCTTT

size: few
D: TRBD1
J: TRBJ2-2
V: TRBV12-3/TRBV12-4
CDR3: CASSRDRVNTGELFF
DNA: TGTGCCAGCAGCCGGGACAGGGTAAACACCGGGGAGCTGTTTTTT

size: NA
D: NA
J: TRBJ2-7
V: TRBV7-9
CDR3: CASSLALGQASHEQYF
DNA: TGTGCCAGCAGCTTAGCCCTAGGGCAGGCCTCACACGAGCAGTACTTC

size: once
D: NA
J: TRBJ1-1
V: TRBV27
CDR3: CASSLTAGINTEAFF
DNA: TGTGCCAGCAGTTTAACGGCCGGAATTAACACTGAAGCTTTCTTT

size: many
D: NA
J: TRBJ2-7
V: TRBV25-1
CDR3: CASSEGYSYEQYF
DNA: TGTGCCAGCAGTGAAGGTTACTCCTACGAGCAGTACTTC

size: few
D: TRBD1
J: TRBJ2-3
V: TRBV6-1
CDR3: CASVDRGLGTDTQYF
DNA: TGTGCCAGCGTCGACAGGGGGCTTGGCACAGATACGCAGTATTTT

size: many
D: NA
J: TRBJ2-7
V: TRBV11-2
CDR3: CASSPLRTYEQYF
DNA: TGTGCCAGCAGCCCCCTCCGGACCTACGAGCAGTACTTC

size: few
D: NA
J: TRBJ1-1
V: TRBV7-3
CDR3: CASSEADSVKFTEAFF
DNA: TGTGCCAGCAGCGAGGCGGACTCAGTCAAGTTCACTGAAGCTTTCTTT

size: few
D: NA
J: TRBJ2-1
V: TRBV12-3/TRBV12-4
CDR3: CASSLEQGPYNEQFF
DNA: TGTGCCAGCAGTTTAGAGCAGGGGCCCTACAATGAGCAGTTCTTC

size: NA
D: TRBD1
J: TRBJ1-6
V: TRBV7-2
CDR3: CASSLPPPGQGSPLHF
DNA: TGTGCCAGCAGCTTACCCCCTCCGGGACAGGGTTCACCCCTCCACTTT

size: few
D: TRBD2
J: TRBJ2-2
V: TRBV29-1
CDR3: CSAKLAGAPTGELFF
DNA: TGCAGCGCCAAACTAGCGGGGGCACCTACCGGGGAGCTGTTTTTT